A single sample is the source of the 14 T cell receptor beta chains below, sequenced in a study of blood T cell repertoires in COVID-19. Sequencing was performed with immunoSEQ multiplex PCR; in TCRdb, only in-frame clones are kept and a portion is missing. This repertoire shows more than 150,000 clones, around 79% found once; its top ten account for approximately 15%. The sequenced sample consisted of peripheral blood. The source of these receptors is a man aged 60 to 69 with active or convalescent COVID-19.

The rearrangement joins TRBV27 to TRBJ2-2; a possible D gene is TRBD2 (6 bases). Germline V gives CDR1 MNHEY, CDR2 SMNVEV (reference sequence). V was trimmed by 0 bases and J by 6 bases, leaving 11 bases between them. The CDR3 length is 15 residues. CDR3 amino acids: CASSLSITGAGELFF. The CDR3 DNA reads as TGTGCCAGCAGTTTATCGATTACGGGAGCCGGGGAGCTGTTTTTT.

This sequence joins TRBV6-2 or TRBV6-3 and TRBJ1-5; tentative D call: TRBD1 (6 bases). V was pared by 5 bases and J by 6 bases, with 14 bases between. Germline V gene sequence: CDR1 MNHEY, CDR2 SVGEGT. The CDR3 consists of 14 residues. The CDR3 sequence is CASSPPQGSQPQHF. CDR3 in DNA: TGTGCCAGCAGTCCCCCACAGGGCAGTCAGCCCCAGCATTTT.

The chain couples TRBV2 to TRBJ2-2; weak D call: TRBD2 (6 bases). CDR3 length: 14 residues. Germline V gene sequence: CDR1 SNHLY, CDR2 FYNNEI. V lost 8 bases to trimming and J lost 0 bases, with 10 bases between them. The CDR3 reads CASLERANTGELFF. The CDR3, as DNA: TGTGCCAGCCTGGAGCGGGCGAACACCGGGGAGCTGTTTTTT.

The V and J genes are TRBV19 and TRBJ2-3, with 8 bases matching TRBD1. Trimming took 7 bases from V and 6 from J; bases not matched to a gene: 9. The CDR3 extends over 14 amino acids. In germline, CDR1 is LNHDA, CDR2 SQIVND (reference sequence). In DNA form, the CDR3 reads TGTGCCAGTACCCAACAGGGGGAAGGGGATACGCAGTATTTT. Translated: CASTQQGEGDTQYF.

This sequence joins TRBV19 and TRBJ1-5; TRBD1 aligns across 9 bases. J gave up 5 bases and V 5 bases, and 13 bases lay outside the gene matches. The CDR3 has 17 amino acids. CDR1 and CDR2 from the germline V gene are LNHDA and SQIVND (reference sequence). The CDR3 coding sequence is TGTGCCAGTAGTTCCCCCCCGGGGACAGGGCCGGATCAGCCCCAGCATTTT. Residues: CASSSPPGTGPDQPQHF.

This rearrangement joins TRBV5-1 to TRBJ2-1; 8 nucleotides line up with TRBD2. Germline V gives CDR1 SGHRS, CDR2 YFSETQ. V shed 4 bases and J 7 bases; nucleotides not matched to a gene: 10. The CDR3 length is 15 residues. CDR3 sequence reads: CASSLPWTSLNEQFF. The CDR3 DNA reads TGCGCCAGCAGCCTGCCCTGGACTAGCCTTAATGAGCAGTTCTTC.

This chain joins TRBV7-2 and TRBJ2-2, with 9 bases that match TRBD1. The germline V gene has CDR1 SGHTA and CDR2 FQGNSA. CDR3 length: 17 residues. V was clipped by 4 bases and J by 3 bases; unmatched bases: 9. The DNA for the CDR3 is TGTGCCAGCAGCTCCCAACAGGGGGCGCCGGACACCGGGGAGCTGTTTTTT. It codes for CASSSQQGAPDTGELFF.

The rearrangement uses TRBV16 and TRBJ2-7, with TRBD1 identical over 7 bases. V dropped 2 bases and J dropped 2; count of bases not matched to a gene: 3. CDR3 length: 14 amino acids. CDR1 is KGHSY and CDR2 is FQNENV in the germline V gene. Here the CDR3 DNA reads TGTGCCAGCAGCCAACAGGGGGTCACCTACGAGCAGTACTTC. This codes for CASSQQGVTYEQYF.

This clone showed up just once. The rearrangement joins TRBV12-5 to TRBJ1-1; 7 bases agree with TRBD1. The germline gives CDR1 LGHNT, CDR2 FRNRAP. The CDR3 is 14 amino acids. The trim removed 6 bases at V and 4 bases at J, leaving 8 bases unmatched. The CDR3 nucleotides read TGTGCTAGTGGCCTTGGGCAGGGGGGCACTGAAGCTTTCTTT. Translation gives CASGLGQGGTEAFF.

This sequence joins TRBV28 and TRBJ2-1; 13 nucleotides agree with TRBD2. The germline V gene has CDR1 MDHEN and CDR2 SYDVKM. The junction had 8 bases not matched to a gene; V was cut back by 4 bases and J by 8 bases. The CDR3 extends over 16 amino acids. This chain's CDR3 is CASSSRTSGSVDEQFF. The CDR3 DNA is TGTGCCAGCAGTTCTCGGACTAGCGGGAGTGTCGATGAGCAGTTCTTC.

The CDR3 nucleotides read TGTGCCACCAGTGATCTAGCGGGAGGGCCAAGGGCAGATACGCAGTATTTT. This translates into CATSDLAGGPRADTQYF. V gene TRBV24-1 combines with J gene TRBJ2-3; 12 bases fit TRBD2. CDR3 length equals 17 residues. Germline trimming cut 3 bases from V and 4 bases from J; bases unmatched to any gene: 7. Germline V gene data show CDR1 as KGHDR and CDR2 as SFDVKD.

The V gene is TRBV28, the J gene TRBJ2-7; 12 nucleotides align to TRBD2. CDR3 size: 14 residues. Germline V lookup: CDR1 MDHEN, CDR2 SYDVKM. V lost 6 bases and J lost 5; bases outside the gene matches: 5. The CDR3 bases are TGTGCCAGCAGACAACTAGCGGGAGGCGACGAGCAGTACTTC. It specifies CASRQLAGGDEQYF.

CDR3 protein: CASSSKTVNYEQYF. The DNA for the CDR3 is TGTGCCAGCAGCTCGAAGACAGTCAACTACGAGCAGTACTTC. The gene calls are TRBV5-6 and TRBJ2-7, with D perhaps matching TRBD1 (5 bases). The germline V gene encodes CDR1 SGHDT and CDR2 YYEEEE. The CDR3 spans 14 residues. V lost 3 bases to trimming and J lost 3 bases, with 13 bases between them.

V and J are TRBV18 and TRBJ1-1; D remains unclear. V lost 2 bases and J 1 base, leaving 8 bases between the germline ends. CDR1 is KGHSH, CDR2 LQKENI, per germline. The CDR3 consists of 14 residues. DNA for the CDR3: TGTGCCAGCTCACCAAATGCACAGAACACTGAAGCTTTCTTT. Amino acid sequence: CASSPNAQNTEAFF.